These 20 T cell receptor beta chains came from one sample sequenced in a study of blood T cell repertoires in COVID-19. Only in-frame clones appear in the TCRdb table, and some are missing; sequencing was by immunoSEQ multiplex PCR. The repertoire consists of under 150,000 clones, with about 92% occurring once and the leading ten covering roughly 5%. The sequenced sample consisted of peripheral blood. These TCRs come from a man in his fifties or sixties with COVID-19, enrolled during active disease.

The V and J genes are TRBV19 and TRBJ2-6, with a tentative D call TRBD1 (6 bases). The CDR3 is 13 residues long. The V end was cut by 6 bases, the J end by 5 bases, with 8 bases between. Germline V gene data show CDR1 as LNHDA and CDR2 as SQIVND (reference sequence). This CDR3 reads CASSRGWANVLTF. The DNA of the CDR3 is TGTGCCAGTAGCAGGGGTTGGGCCAACGTCCTGACTTTC.

J is TRBJ2-7 and V is TRBV6-5; TRBD2 is a possible D gene (5 bases). The CDR3 runs 14 residues. Deletions cut 6 bases from V and 1 base from J, with 13 bases between. CDR1 MNHEY and CDR2 SVGAGI come from the germline V gene. CDR3 region: CASRPVRDSYEQYF. In DNA form, the CDR3 reads TGTGCCAGCAGGCCGGTCCGGGATTCCTACGAGCAGTACTTC.

The V gene is TRBV6-5, the J gene TRBJ2-1; no clear D gene. This CDR3 has 15 amino acids. V was cut by 2 bases and J by 6 bases, with 14 bases left in between. CDR1 and CDR2 (germline): MNHEY, SVGAGI. As DNA, the CDR3 is TGTGCCAGCAGTTACCCTGGGTACGCAGGCAATGAGCAGTTCTTC. Encoded protein: CASSYPGYAGNEQFF.

J is TRBJ1-5 and V is TRBV30, with 10 bases aligning to TRBD1. Germline lookup yields CDR1 GTSNPN and CDR2 SVGIG (reference sequence). The length of the CDR3 is 19 residues. V trimming: 2 bases; J trimming: 0 bases; junction bases outside the gene matches: 13. The chain's CDR3 is CAWSQASGQGLYSNQPQHF. The CDR3 region has the DNA TGTGCCTGGAGTCAGGCCTCGGGACAGGGGCTATATAGCAATCAGCCCCAGCATTTT.

This chain links TRBV3-1 (or the pseudogene TRBV3-2) with TRBJ2-2; D perhaps matches TRBD2 (5 bases). Trimming stripped 0 bases from V and 4 bases from J, with 15 bases between. In germline, CDR1 is LGHDT, CDR2 YNNKEL (reference sequence). This CDR3 spans 17 amino acids. CDR3 amino acids: CASSQDIALGITGELFF. In DNA, the CDR3 is TGTGCCAGCAGCCAAGATATAGCGCTTGGGATCACCGGGGAGCTGTTTTTT.

This clone was picked up one time. The genes are TRBV28 and TRBJ1-5, with D tentatively TRBD1 (6 bases). CDR1 is MDHEN, CDR2 SYDVKM, per germline. The V and J ends lost 5 bases and 7 bases respectively, with 18 bases between them. The CDR3 consists of 15 residues. The CDR3 nucleotides are TGTGCCAGCAGTCCAGGCAACAGGGAAGGACAGCCCCAGCATTTT. It specifies CASSPGNREGQPQHF.

CDR3 nucleotides: TGTGCCAGCAGCGTAGACTTGGGTGGGCTACTCTCTGGAAACACCATATATTTT. Amino acids: CASSVDLGGLLSGNTIYF. This chain connects TRBV9 to TRBJ1-3; D uncertain. The CDR3 is 18 residues long. V lost 0 bases and J lost 0, with 16 bases in between. The germline V gene has CDR1 SGDLS and CDR2 YYNGEE. The variable domain in full, with the rest retrieved from reference TRBV9 and TRBJ1-3, is DSGVTQTPKHLITATGQRVTLRCSPRSGDLSVYWYQQSLDQGLQFLIQYYNGEERAKGNILERFSAQQFPDLHSELNLSSLELGDSALYFCASSVDLGGLLSGNTIYFGEGSWLTVV.

CDR3 region: CSTPTGGADGYTF. CDR3 DNA sequence: TGCAGCACTCCGACAGGGGGCGCGGATGGCTACACCTTC. This chain joins TRBV29-1 and TRBJ1-2, with 10 bases lining up with TRBD1. V dropped 8 bases and J dropped 6; count of bases not matched to a gene: 9. The CDR3 is 13 amino acids. Germline V gene lookup returns CDR1 SQVTM and CDR2 ANQGSEA.

The chain combines TRBV6-1 with TRBJ1-5; 8 bases fit TRBD1. Trimming cost V 1 base and J 0 bases; bases outside gene matches: 5. In germline, CDR1 is MNHNS, CDR2 SASEGT. The length of the CDR3 is 17 residues. CDR3 sequence reads: CASSEEDRGYSNQPQHF. CDR3 nucleotide sequence: TGTGCCAGCAGTGAAGAAGACAGGGGATATAGCAATCAGCCCCAGCATTTT.

This clone was counted a few times. V is TRBV6-6 and J is TRBJ2-7; 8 nucleotides match TRBD1. The junction had 12 bases not matched to a gene; V was cut back by 6 bases and J by 5 bases. Germline CDR1 and CDR2: MNHNY and SVGAGI (reference sequence). This CDR3 is 15 amino acids long. In DNA, the CDR3 is TGTGCCAGCAGCCTACCGTCAGACAGGGGACACGAGCAGTACTTC. Translation: CASSLPSDRGHEQYF.

This chain links TRBV9 with TRBJ1-1, with 9 bases aligning to TRBD1. The CDR3 sequence is 15 residues long. Trimming at V came to 3 bases and at J to 4 bases, leaving 7 bases not matched to a gene. The germline CDR1 and CDR2 sequences are SGDLS and YYNGEE. CDR3 nucleotide sequence: TGTGCCAGCAGCGCCTCCGGGACAGGGTCCACTGAAGCTTTCTTT. It yields the protein CASSASGTGSTEAFF.

The V call is TRBV11-3, the J call TRBJ2-2, with TRBD2 matching over 9 bases. The CDR3 sequence is 17 residues long. With 4 bases clipped from V and 7 bases from J, the junction kept 13 bases outside the gene matches. Germline V gene data show CDR1 as SGHNT and CDR2 as YENEEA. CDR3 region: CASSYRLADAKDGELFF. DNA for the CDR3: TGTGCCAGCAGCTACAGACTAGCGGACGCCAAGGACGGGGAGCTGTTTTTT.

J is TRBJ2-1 and V is TRBV18; TRBD2 is a possible D gene (5 bases). V lost 0 bases and J 6 bases, leaving 12 bases between the germline ends. The CDR3 runs 15 residues. The germline V gene encodes CDR1 KGHSH and CDR2 LQKENI. CDR3 region: CASSPPDASGNEQFF. The CDR3 bases are TGTGCCAGCTCACCACCGGATGCGAGCGGCAATGAGCAGTTCTTC.

The chain is built from TRBV11-3 and TRBJ2-3; 8 bases align to TRBD1. With 3 bases clipped from V and 6 bases from J, the junction kept 11 bases outside the gene matches. The V gene's germline CDR1 is SGHNT and CDR2 YENEEA. There are 16 residues in the CDR3. For the CDR3, the DNA is TGTGCCAGCAGCTTTCCAGGGGGCCGGGGTTTGGATACGCAGTATTTT. Its translation: CASSFPGGRGLDTQYF.

The chain couples TRBV11-3 to TRBJ2-3; D is ambiguous. Trimming pared 1 base from V and 3 bases from J, leaving 5 bases between. The CDR3 runs to 13 residues. CDR1 SGHNT and CDR2 YENEEA come from the germline V gene. The CDR3: CASSLGATDTQYF. The CDR3 DNA is TGTGCCAGCAGCTTAGGGGCTACAGATACGCAGTATTTT.

The chain has TRBV15 and TRBJ2-1; 8 bases fit TRBD2. CDR1 and CDR2 from the germline V gene are LNHNV and YYDKDF (reference sequence). J was trimmed by 10 bases and V by 0 bases; bases with no gene match: 11. CDR3 length equals 16 residues. The CDR3 DNA sequence: TGTGCCACCAGCAGAGAGCGAGCGGGAGTTATCGAGGAGCAGTTCTTC. This sequence encodes CATSRERAGVIEEQFF. The full variable domain, in which reference TRBV15 and TRBJ2-1 provide the parts outside the CDR3, is DAMVIQNPRYQVTQFGKPVTLSCSQTLNHNVMYWYQQKSSQAPKLLFHYYDKDFNNEADTPDNFQSRRPNTSFCFLDIRSPGLGDTAMYLCATSRERAGVIEEQFFGPGTRLTVL.

V usage is TRBV9 and J usage is TRBJ1-1; 7 bases map to TRBD1. CDR1 and CDR2 (germline): SGDLS, YYNGEE. CDR3 length equals 13 residues. The V and J ends lost 8 bases and 2 bases, in that order; junction bases with no gene match: 6. The CDR3 region has the DNA TGTGCCAGTGCGCAGGGGGTTAACACTGAAGCTTTCTTT. This sequence encodes CASAQGVNTEAFF.

The chain is built from TRBV18 and TRBJ1-2; 9 positions agree with TRBD1. The V and J ends lost 4 bases and 3 bases, in that order; junction bases with no gene match: 12. The CDR3 length is 17 residues. Germline V CDR1 and CDR2: KGHSH, LQKENI. The CDR3 sequence is CASSQNPGTGTDYGYTF. Written as DNA, the CDR3 is TGTGCCAGCTCACAGAACCCCGGGACAGGGACTGACTATGGCTACACCTTC.

The genes are TRBV2 and TRBJ1-5; 7 nucleotides match TRBD1. CDR3 size: 14 residues. Losses at the gene ends were 7 bases for V and 4 bases for J; bases not matched to a gene: 7. CDR1 is SNHLY, CDR2 FYNNEI, per germline. In DNA form, the CDR3 reads TGTGCCAGCAAGCGACAGGGTGGTAATCAGCCCCAGCATTTT. Translated: CASKRQGGNQPQHF.

This chain connects TRBV4-1 to TRBJ2-3, with 9 bases fitting TRBD2. Germline V gives CDR1 MGHRA, CDR2 YSYEKL. The CDR3 covers 17 residues. The V gene end was trimmed by 0 bases and the J gene end by 6 bases; junction bases not matched to a gene: 10. The CDR3 reads CASSQDRDSGSADTQYF. The DNA for the CDR3 is TGCGCCAGCAGCCAAGATCGGGATAGCGGGAGCGCGGATACGCAGTATTTT.